This T cell receptor (beta chain) was observed in a study of cytomegalovirus exposure and HLA in healthy donors. Findings and limits, study-wide: Cytomegalovirus-associated status was assigned to about 180 TCR beta chains. Among TCR beta chains of equal frequency, HLA-associated ones were more clonally expanded in a later analysis.

As to this clone: The antigen is not known.

Primers included in the PCR were 60 Vbeta and 13 Jbeta primers. Sequencing was performed with immunoSEQ multiplex PCR; in TCRdb, only in-frame clones are kept and a portion is missing. Here the sample spans some 100,000 clones, 75% to 85% being singletons. The CDR3 is 15 residues long. J lost 2 bases, V lost 4 bases, and 7 bases had no gene match. The germline V gene encodes CDR1 SGHKS and CDR2 YYEKEE (reference sequence). The V gene is TRBV5-5, the J gene TRBJ2-3; 7 nucleotides agree with TRBD1. The sample taken for sequencing was PBMCs. This TCR was sampled from a woman between 18 and 29 years old in good health and CMV-seronegative. CDR3 amino acids: CASSTYGQDTDTQYF. CDR3 in DNA: TGTGCCAGCAGCACATATGGACAGGACACAGATACGCAGTATTTT. The full variable domain, with the rest looked up from reference TRBV5-5 and TRBJ2-3, is DAGVTQSPTHLIKTRGQQVTLRCSPISGHKSVSWYQQVLGQGPQFIFQYYEKEERGRGNFPDRFSARQFPNYSSELNVNALLLGDSALYLCASSTYGQDTDTQYFGPGTRLTVL.